Presented here are 10 T cell receptor beta chains from one specimen sequenced in a study of cytomegalovirus exposure and HLA in healthy donors. With 60 Vbeta and 13 Jbeta primers, the PCR was carried out. This table comes from immunoSEQ multiplex PCR, and its TCRdb copy is limited to in-frame clones, with some not included. The table shows about 110,000 clones, with 76% occurring only once. The sample comprised PBMCs. Receptor source: a man aged 25 to 40 in good health and CMV-seropositive.

This clone was observed a handful of times. The chain carries TRBV7-3 and TRBJ2-5; perhaps TRBD1 as D (5 bases). This CDR3 is 13 amino acids long. V shed 5 bases and J shed 11 bases, with 18 bases lying between them. Germline CDR1 reads SGHTA; CDR2 reads FQGTGA. The CDR3 bases are TGTGCCAGCAGCAAAGGGCAGGGTGAAGAGCAGTACTTC. Encoded protein: CASSKGQGEEQYF.

The CDR3 spells CASSLGGRGAGETQYF. The DNA of the CDR3 is TGTGCCAGCAGCTTAGGTGGGCGGGGGGCCGGGGAGACCCAGTACTTC. The chain links TRBV11-2 to TRBJ2-5, with TRBD2 identical over 8 bases. This CDR3 comprises 16 residues. The germline V gene has CDR1 SGHAT and CDR2 FQNNGV. The ends lost 1 base at V and 5 bases at J; junction bases unmatched: 9.

The V and J genes are TRBV19 and TRBJ1-2, with 9 bases matching TRBD1. V lost 7 bases to trimming and J lost 8 bases; unmatched junction nucleotides: 11. CDR1 is LNHDA, CDR2 SQIVND, per germline (reference sequence). The CDR3 is made up of 14 amino acids. CDR3 loop: CASTSRTGVGGYTF. CDR3 nucleotide sequence: TGTGCCAGTACGTCCCGGACAGGGGTTGGGGGCTACACCTTC. Filled out from reference TRBV19 and TRBJ1-2, the complete variable domain reads DGGITQSPKYLFRKEGQNVTLSCEQNLNHDAMYWYRQDPGQGLRLIYYSQIVNDFQKGDIAEGYSVSREKKESFPLTVTSAQKNPTAFYLCASTSRTGVGGYTFGSGTRLTVV.

The rearrangement joins TRBV9 to TRBJ2-3; 11 bases fit TRBD1. The V segment lost 3 bases and the J segment 4 bases; nucleotides outside the gene matches: 7. CDR3 length: 16 amino acids. Per germline, CDR1 SGDLS and CDR2 YYNGEE. DNA for the CDR3: TGTGCCAGCAGCGGGGGGGGACAGGGGGGCCCAGATACGCAGTATTTT. Encoded protein: CASSGGGQGGPDTQYF.

The chain recombines TRBV5-1 with TRBJ2-1, with TRBD2 identical over 12 bases. This CDR3 region has 15 residues. The V gene's germline CDR1 is SGHRS and CDR2 YFSETQ. After removal of 4 bases from V and 4 bases from J, the junction contained 3 bases not matched to a gene. The CDR3 protein is CASSATSGGYNEQFF. The DNA for the CDR3 is TGCGCCAGCAGCGCCACTAGCGGGGGGTACAATGAGCAGTTCTTC.

In its sample, this clone was seen a few times. The chain employs TRBV9 and TRBJ2-5; 9 positions match TRBD2. Trimming removed 0 bases from V and 5 bases from J; junction bases left unmatched: 2. The length of the CDR3 is 14 residues. Germline values: CDR1 SGDLS, CDR2 YYNGEE. The CDR3 here is CASSVGTSGETQYF. The DNA of the CDR3 is TGTGCCAGCAGCGTAGGAACTAGCGGGGAGACCCAGTACTTC.

The J gene is TRBJ2-5, the V gene TRBV9; the D gene is possibly TRBD2 (7 bases). Germline CDR1 SGDLS, CDR2 YYNGEE. The germline V and J ends were trimmed by 0 bases and 2 bases, with 14 bases remaining between them. This CDR3 has 16 amino acids. The CDR3 region is CASSVEGGERQETQYF. Here the CDR3 DNA reads TGTGCCAGCAGCGTAGAGGGGGGGGAGCGGCAAGAGACCCAGTACTTC.

The chain is built from TRBV4-3 and TRBJ2-1; D uncertain. Per the germline V gene, CDR1 is LGHNA and CDR2 is YSLEER. Trimming removed 0 bases from V and 7 bases from J, with 4 bases in between. This CDR3 spans 12 amino acids. CDR3 coding DNA: TGCGCCAGCAGCCAAGATTATAATGAGCAGTTCTTC. It yields the protein CASSQDYNEQFF.

The chain is built from TRBV7-6 and TRBJ1-1, with TRBD1 identical over 9 bases. The CDR3 contains 17 residues. CDR1 is SGHVS and CDR2 is FNYEAQ in the germline V gene. V shed 4 bases and J 7 bases; nucleotides not matched to a gene: 16. This CDR3 is CASSSPDRGRGWGEAFF. The CDR3 nucleotides are TGTGCCAGCAGCTCCCCGGACAGGGGTCGGGGGTGGGGTGAAGCTTTCTTT.

The gene calls are TRBV2 and TRBJ1-3; TRBD1 matches at 7 bases. CDR3 length: 14 amino acids. Trimming at V came to 6 bases and at J to 3 bases, leaving 5 bases not matched to a gene. The germline gives CDR1 SNHLY, CDR2 FYNNEI. The CDR3 region has the DNA TGTGCCAGCAGACAGGGGCTCGGTGGAAACACCATATATTTT. Translating gives CASRQGLGGNTIYF.